The text below deals with one T cell receptor beta chain. Antigen unknown. This sample stems from a study of CXCR3-negative and CXCR3-positive naive CD8 T cells. General study points: Both of the naive subsets showed about the same high diversity, but memory CD8+ cells had much less. Naive cells that were CXCR3-negative or CXCR3-positive used TRBV-TRBJ genes alike, while memory cells diverged. For CXCR3-positive naive cells, TRB CDR3s were more hydrophobic than those of CXCR3-negative naive cells.

Via 5' RACE with UMI labels, TRB cDNA libraries were prepared. TCRdb re-called the 5' RACE reads, yielding one record per CDR3 amino acid sequence without DNA. Recorded for this sample: some 150,000 distinct CDR3 sequences. This clonotype was obtained from a human donor in good health. Some clones in this sample may be carry-over from other donors' samples. The specimen was naive CXCR3+ CD8+ T cells from blood. Subset here: CD45RO-CCR7+CD27+CD95- naive CD8+ T cells expressing CXCR3 (TNR3+).

The CDR3 is CASSLVGPNEQFF. V gene TRBV11-2 combines with J gene TRBJ2-1; TCRdb gives TRBD1 as the D gene, but with no DNA this cannot be confirmed. Germline assignment: CDR1 SGHAT and CDR2 FQNNGV. The CDR3 is 13 residues long.